This T cell receptor beta chain originates from a study of blood T cell repertoires in COVID-19. Trimming cost V 5 bases and J 2 bases; bases outside gene matches: 3. The CDR3 is 15 amino acids. CDR1 MRHNA and CDR2 SNTAGT come from the germline V gene. Using immunoSEQ multiplex PCR, the repertoire was profiled, and TCRdb retains in-frame clones only, with some absent. The sample shows 300,000 to 400,000 clones, roughly nine tenths of them seen only once. This sequence was found in a man between 18 and 29 years old who had recovered from COVID-19. The rearrangement uses TRBV6-4 and TRBJ2-7, with TRBD2 identical over 13 bases. Sequenced sample: PBMCs or T cells enriched from blood (not recorded which). The CDR3 is CASSKGLAGAYEQYF. DNA for the CDR3: TGTGCCAGCAGTAAAGGACTAGCGGGAGCCTACGAGCAGTACTTC.